The present T cell receptor beta chain was sequenced within a study of T cell repertoires in cytomegalovirus infection. General study findings and limits: Within the response measured ex vivo, HLA-C-restricted CMV-specific TCR beta clonotypes were dominant.

The table lists this clonotype with a few counts. What it binds is not known. TCRdb reprocessed the reads via MiXCR and lists one record per CDR3 protein. The top ten hold 20% to 30% of the sample, which has 500,000 to 600,000 distinct CDR3 sequences, 15% to 20% seen once. The CDR3 totals 14 residues. Looked up from germline, CDR1 is KGHSH and CDR2 is LQKENI. After removal of 4 bases from V and 10 bases from J, the junction contained 6 bases not matched to a gene. Material for sequencing was CD8+ T cells from PBMCs. V is TRBV18 and J is TRBJ2-6; 8 bases fit TRBD1. This receptor was identified in a human donor in good health (CMV status not recorded). Some clones in this sample may be carry-over from other donors' samples. CDR3 residues: CASSLDRGMNVLTF. The CDR3 bases are TGTGCCAGCTCACTAGACAGGGGTATGAACGTCCTGACTTTC.